Shown below are 30 T cell receptor beta chains from a single sample sequenced in a study of T cell repertoires in cytomegalovirus infection. TCRdb ran MiXCR on the reads and lists one entry per CDR3 protein. The sample holds 150,000 to 200,000 distinct CDR3 sequences; roughly an eighth are singletons and the top ten take 27%. Sequenced sample: PBMCs. The receptors were gathered from a human donor in good health (CMV status not recorded). Some clones in this sample may be carry-over from other donors' samples.

This clonotype was seen a few times. The chain employs TRBV27 and TRBJ2-4, with unresolved D. This CDR3 spans 16 amino acids. V was trimmed by 5 bases and J by 0 bases, leaving 14 bases between them. In germline, CDR1 is MNHEY, CDR2 SMNVEV (reference sequence). CDR3 region: CASSPRRHIAKNIQYF. As DNA, the CDR3 is TGTGCCAGCAGTCCCCGCCGACACATAGCCAAAAACATTCAGTACTTC.

In this sample, this clonotype turned up a few times. This chain connects TRBV27 to TRBJ2-6, with D unresolved. This CDR3 has 16 residues. Per germline, CDR1 MNHEY and CDR2 SMNVEV (reference sequence). Between the trimmed V and J ends, which lost 6 bases and 0 bases, there was a span of 12 bases. The CDR3 reads CASSPWTSSGANVLTF. CDR3 coding DNA: TGTGCCAGCAGCCCCTGGACCTCCTCTGGGGCCAACGTCCTGACTTTC.

The CDR3 is CAWSQDFGSHQPQHF. CDR3 bases: TGTGCCTGGAGCCAGGACTTCGGAAGTCATCAGCCCCAGCATTTT. The rearrangement links TRBV30 to TRBJ1-5; D remains ambiguous. There are 15 residues in the CDR3. Trimming took 3 bases from V and 5 from J, leaving 17 bases between them. In germline, CDR1 is GTSNPN, CDR2 SVGIG (reference sequence).

V and J are TRBV5-1 and TRBJ2-7; tentatively, D is TRBD1 (5 bases). V gave up 1 base and J gave up 7 bases, with 15 bases separating them. The CDR3 is made up of 14 amino acids. Germline V CDR1 and CDR2: SGHRS, YFSETQ. The CDR3 bases are TGCGCCAGCAGCTTGCAGACAGTGGAAGGTGAGCAGTACTTC. As protein: CASSLQTVEGEQYF.

This clonotype was observed many times. The chain uses TRBV29-1 and TRBJ2-1, with 11 bases fitting TRBD1. The germline gives CDR1 SQVTM, CDR2 ANQGSEA. V was clipped by 2 bases and J by 7 bases; unmatched bases: 4. The CDR3 extends over 14 amino acids. The CDR3 DNA follows: TGCAGCGTTGAAATCGGGACAGGGGGAAATGAGCAGTTCTTC. It codes for CSVEIGTGGNEQFF.

J is TRBJ2-2 and V is TRBV6-2 or TRBV6-3; weak D call: TRBD2 (5 bases). The V end lost 7 bases, the J end lost 0 bases, and 12 bases lay between the germline ends. Per the germline V gene, CDR1 is MNHEY and CDR2 is SVGEGT. The CDR3 loop spans 15 amino acids. This CDR3 reads CASTLDGTNTGELFF. The CDR3 DNA reads TGTGCCAGCACCTTGGACGGGACGAACACCGGGGAGCTGTTTTTT.

This clonotype was observed a few times. The J gene is TRBJ1-1, the V gene TRBV14; no firm D call. The CDR3 is 12 amino acids. Trimming stripped 3 bases from V and 7 bases from J, with 9 bases between. Germline loops: CDR1 SGHDN, CDR2 FVKESK. The CDR3 is CASSQVPYEAFF. The CDR3 nucleotides are TGTGCCAGCAGCCAGGTCCCGTATGAAGCTTTCTTT.

Of note for this clonotype: Given a much more abundant clone one base away, this may be a read error. The chain recombines TRBV28 with TRBJ2-3; D is perhaps TRBD2 (6 bases). Trimming shortened V by 3 bases and J by 4 bases, and 14 bases separated the two germline ends. Germline-derived CDR1 and CDR2 are MDHEN and SYDVKM. The CDR3 extends over 15 amino acids. The CDR3 here is CASSLHGSGSDTQYF. DNA for the CDR3: TGTGCCAGCAGTTTGCACGGGAGTGGATCAGATACGCAGTATTTT.

This clonotype was counted at least ten times. V and J are TRBV14 and TRBJ1-1; D not resolved. Germline CDR1 reads SGHDN; CDR2 reads FVKESK. This CDR3 has 14 amino acids. V gave up 1 base and J gave up 4 bases, with 10 bases separating them. This chain's CDR3 is CASSQGTVGTEAFF. CDR3 DNA sequence: TGTGCCAGCAGCCAAGGTACAGTGGGCACTGAAGCTTTCTTT.

The chain employs TRBV2 and TRBJ2-1; D unresolved. Trimming cost V 7 bases and J 2 bases, with 9 bases left between them. The CDR3 spans 13 residues. Germline CDR1 is SNHLY and CDR2 is FYNNEI. CDR3 loop: CASTDKPYNEQFF. CDR3 nucleotide sequence: TGTGCCAGCACTGACAAGCCCTACAATGAGCAGTTCTTC.

The sample holds a few counts of this clonotype. V gene TRBV7-9 combines with J gene TRBJ2-3, with TRBD2 identical over 8 bases. The CDR3 is made up of 15 amino acids. J gave up 3 bases and V 4 bases, and 6 bases lay outside the gene matches. The germline gives CDR1 SEHNR, CDR2 FQNEAQ (reference sequence). CDR3 DNA sequence: TGTGCCAGCAGCTCGAACGGGGGGGCTACAGATACGCAGTATTTT. As protein: CASSSNGGATDTQYF. Full variable domain (outside the CDR3, taken from reference TRBV7-9 and TRBJ2-3): DTGVSQNPRHKITKRGQNVTFRCDPISEHNRLYWYRQTLGQGPEFLTYFQNEAQLEKSRLLSDRFSAERPKGSFSTLEIQRTEQGDSAMYLCASSSNGGATDTQYFGPGTRLTVL.

The chain recombines TRBV10-3 with TRBJ1-6; 10 bases fit TRBD1. There are 16 residues in the CDR3. Germline V gene data show CDR1 as ENHRY and CDR2 as SYGVKD. V shed 6 bases, J shed 7 bases, and the junction held 9 bases outside the gene matches. The CDR3 spells CAIRRQGAPANSPLHF. The CDR3 coding sequence is TGTGCCATCAGGCGACAGGGGGCTCCCGCGAATTCACCCCTCCACTTT.

This chain uses TRBV28 with TRBJ2-7; 9 bases map to TRBD1. Germline assignment: CDR1 MDHEN and CDR2 SYDVKM. Trimming took 4 bases from V and 0 from J; bases not matched to a gene: 10. The CDR3 totals 17 residues. For the CDR3, the DNA is TGTGCCAGCAGTTGGGACAGGGCCCTCTACGGCTCCTACGAGCAGTACTTC. This sequence encodes CASSWDRALYGSYEQYF.

The V gene is TRBV25-1, the J gene TRBJ1-2; 8 positions match TRBD1. J was trimmed by 0 bases and V by 3 bases; bases with no gene match: 9. Germline CDR1 and CDR2: MGHDK and SYGVNS. This CDR3 has 17 residues. CDR3 in amino acids: CASSDRSGGDPNYGYTF. The CDR3 bases are TGTGCCAGCAGTGACCGTTCAGGGGGCGATCCTAACTATGGCTACACCTTC.

This clonotype has ten or more counts. This rearrangement joins TRBV7-9 to TRBJ2-1; the D is unclear. The V and J ends lost 0 bases and 10 bases respectively, with 13 bases between them. The CDR3 length is 14 residues. Germline V lookup: CDR1 SEHNR, CDR2 FQNEAQ (reference sequence). The CDR3 loop reads CASSLASGVWEQFF. In DNA form, the CDR3 reads TGTGCCAGCAGCTTAGCGTCTGGGGTATGGGAGCAGTTCTTC. The full variable domain, completed using reference TRBV7-9 and TRBJ2-1, is DTGVSQNPRHKITKRGQNVTFRCDPISEHNRLYWYRQTLGQGPEFLTYFQNEAQLEKSRLLSDRFSAERPKGSFSTLEIQRTEQGDSAMYLCASSLASGVWEQFFGPGTRLTVL.

The chain is built from TRBV10-3 and TRBJ1-5; D uncertain. This CDR3 is 13 amino acids long. The V end was cut by 0 bases, the J end by 5 bases, with 5 bases between. Germline V lookup: CDR1 ENHRY, CDR2 SYGVKD. The CDR3 DNA reads as TGTGCCATCAGTGAGTCGCGGGATCAGCCCCAGCATTTT. Its protein is CAISESRDQPQHF.

This clonotype has a count of ten or more. Here the CDR3 DNA reads TGTGCCAGCAGCCCAAGGACCGGGCTTGGTAGGTCTGGGGCCAACGTCCTGACTTTC. Protein product: CASSPRTGLGRSGANVLTF. The chain is built from TRBV7-2 and TRBJ2-6; D ambiguous. Between the trimmed V and J ends, which lost 5 bases and 1 base, there was a span of 21 bases. Germline CDR1 reads SGHTA; CDR2 reads FQGNSA. This CDR3 has 19 amino acids.

In its sample, this clonotype was seen many times. The V call is TRBV7-8, the J call TRBJ1-2; D is perhaps TRBD1 (5 bases). The CDR3 length is 13 residues. Per the germline V gene, CDR1 is SGHVS and CDR2 is FQNEAQ. V dropped 2 bases and J dropped 2 bases, with 6 bases sitting between them. CDR3 region: CASSLNRNYGYTF. CDR3 nucleotide sequence: TGTGCCAGCAGCTTAAACAGGAACTATGGCTACACCTTC.

The genes are TRBV27 and TRBJ2-3; D is ambiguous. Germline V CDR1 and CDR2: MNHEY, SMNVEV (reference sequence). Trimming left V 3 bases short and J 3 bases short, with 19 bases between. The length of the CDR3 is 17 residues. Here the CDR3 reads CASSFIMGSRGTDTQYF. The CDR3 DNA sequence: TGTGCCAGCAGTTTCATTATGGGATCGCGAGGAACAGATACGCAGTATTTT.

This clonotype was counted between two and nine times. The V call is TRBV6-2 or TRBV6-3, the J call TRBJ1-1; D unclear. Germline V gene data show CDR1 as MNHEY and CDR2 as SVGEGT. Trimming cost V 7 bases and J 7 bases, with 13 bases left between them. The CDR3 length is 12 residues. CDR3 amino acids: CASKSGKGEAFF. Here the CDR3 DNA reads TGTGCCAGCAAATCGGGGAAAGGTGAAGCTTTCTTT.

This clonotype was picked up many times. The chain joins TRBV6-1 to TRBJ2-4; TRBD2 matches 7 bases. Per the germline V gene, CDR1 is MNHNS and CDR2 is SASEGT. V dropped 1 base and J dropped 1; count of bases not matched to a gene: 4. The CDR3 runs 16 residues. The CDR3 bases are TGTGCCAGCAGTGAAGACCCAGCGGGGGCCAAAAACATTCAGTACTTC. Protein: CASSEDPAGAKNIQYF.

This clonotype was detected many times. The chain has TRBV7-9 and TRBJ1-5, with D possibly matching TRBD1 (6 bases). There are 15 residues in the CDR3. V lost 6 bases to trimming and J lost 0 bases, with 12 bases between them. Germline CDR1 SEHNR, CDR2 FQNEAQ (reference sequence). The CDR3 region has the DNA TGTGCCAGCAGTTCCGGGACATCTAGCAATCAGCCCCAGCATTTT. Amino acids: CASSSGTSSNQPQHF. Drawing the rest from reference TRBV7-9 and TRBJ1-5, the complete variable domain is DTGVSQNPRHKITKRGQNVTFRCDPISEHNRLYWYRQTLGQGPEFLTYFQNEAQLEKSRLLSDRFSAERPKGSFSTLEIQRTEQGDSAMYLCASSSGTSSNQPQHFGDGTRLSIL.

This clonotype was recorded at least ten times. The chain is built from TRBV7-2 and TRBJ2-2; D perhaps matches TRBD1 (5 bases). CDR1 and CDR2 from the germline V gene are SGHTA and FQGNSA. The ends were cut back, 5 bases at V and 6 bases at J, with 10 bases in the middle. The CDR3 is made up of 13 amino acids. Here the CDR3 DNA reads TGTGCCAGCAGCCCGACAGTGGCCGGGGAGCTGTTTTTT. This gives the protein CASSPTVAGELFF.

This clonotype was detected ten times or more. CDR3 in DNA: TGTGCCACCTCCGGGGGAGCGGCCAATGAGCAGTTCTTC. It yields the protein CATSGGAANEQFF. V and J are TRBV12-3 or TRBV12-4 and TRBJ2-1; perhaps TRBD2 as D (6 bases). This CDR3 spans 13 amino acids. V dropped 10 bases and J dropped 6 bases, with 16 bases sitting between them.

The chain has TRBV15 and TRBJ1-1; no definite D call. Trimming removed 5 bases from V and 4 bases from J, with 11 bases in between. Germline CDR1 and CDR2: LNHNV and YYDKDF (reference sequence). CDR3 size: 13 residues. CDR3 residues: CATSWRGGTEAFF. In nucleotides, the CDR3 is TGTGCCACCAGCTGGCGAGGAGGCACTGAAGCTTTCTTT.

This clonotype was detected ten times or more. The chain recombines TRBV7-2 with TRBJ1-4, with D perhaps TRBD1 (5 bases). Trimming removed 4 bases at V and 6 bases at J, with 12 bases between. Germline CDR1 reads SGHTA; CDR2 reads FQGNSA. This CDR3 has 14 amino acids. In DNA, the CDR3 is TGTGCCAGCAGCTCCGGGACCCTGGATGAAAAACTGTTTTTT. This translates into CASSSGTLDEKLFF.

V usage is TRBV7-9 and J usage is TRBJ2-1, with TRBD1 as a possible D gene (6 bases). V was trimmed by 1 base and J by 7 bases, leaving 14 bases between them. Germline V lookup: CDR1 SEHNR, CDR2 FQNEAQ (reference sequence). This CDR3 spans 15 amino acids. Here the CDR3 reads CASSLDSGVRNEQFF. In DNA form, the CDR3 reads TGTGCCAGCAGCTTAGATTCAGGGGTGAGGAATGAGCAGTTCTTC.

The table lists this clonotype with many counts. The rearrangement links TRBV7-8 to TRBJ2-7; no definite D call. CDR1 and CDR2 (germline): SGHVS, FQNEAQ. With 3 bases removed from V and 5 bases from J, the gap between germline ends came to 17 bases. The CDR3 covers 15 residues. The CDR3, as DNA: TGTGCCAGCAGCTTTTCGGGCAGGCCGGCGGACGAGCAGTACTTC. Translated: CASSFSGRPADEQYF.

The J gene is TRBJ2-3, the V gene TRBV29-1, with D perhaps being TRBD1 or TRBD2 (6 bases each). This CDR3 comprises 14 residues. V lost 3 bases and J 5 bases, leaving 15 bases between the germline ends. Germline V gene lookup returns CDR1 SQVTM and CDR2 ANQGSEA. CDR3 DNA sequence: TGCAGCGTTGAGGCGCCCGGAGGGGGAGATACGCAGTATTTT. Protein: CSVEAPGGGDTQYF.

This clonotype was seen only a few times. This chain joins TRBV10-2 and TRBJ2-1; 7 bases align to TRBD2. Germline trimming cut 3 bases from V and 3 bases from J; bases unmatched to any gene: 8. Germline V CDR1 and CDR2: WSHSY, SAAADI. The CDR3 length is 16 residues. The CDR3 sequence is CASSDLTSAFYNEQFF. The DNA for the CDR3 is TGCGCCAGCAGTGATCTTACTAGCGCATTCTACAATGAGCAGTTCTTC.